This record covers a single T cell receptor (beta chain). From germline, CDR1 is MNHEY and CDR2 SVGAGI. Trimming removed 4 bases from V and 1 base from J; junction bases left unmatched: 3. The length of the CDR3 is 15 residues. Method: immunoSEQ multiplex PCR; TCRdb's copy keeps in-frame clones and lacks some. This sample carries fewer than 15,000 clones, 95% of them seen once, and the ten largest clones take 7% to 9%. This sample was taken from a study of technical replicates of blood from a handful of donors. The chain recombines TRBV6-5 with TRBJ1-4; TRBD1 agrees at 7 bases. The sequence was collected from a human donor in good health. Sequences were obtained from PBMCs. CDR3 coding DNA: TGTGCCAGCAGTTTCGACAGGGTAACTAATGAAAAACTGTTTTTT. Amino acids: CASSFDRVTNEKLFF.